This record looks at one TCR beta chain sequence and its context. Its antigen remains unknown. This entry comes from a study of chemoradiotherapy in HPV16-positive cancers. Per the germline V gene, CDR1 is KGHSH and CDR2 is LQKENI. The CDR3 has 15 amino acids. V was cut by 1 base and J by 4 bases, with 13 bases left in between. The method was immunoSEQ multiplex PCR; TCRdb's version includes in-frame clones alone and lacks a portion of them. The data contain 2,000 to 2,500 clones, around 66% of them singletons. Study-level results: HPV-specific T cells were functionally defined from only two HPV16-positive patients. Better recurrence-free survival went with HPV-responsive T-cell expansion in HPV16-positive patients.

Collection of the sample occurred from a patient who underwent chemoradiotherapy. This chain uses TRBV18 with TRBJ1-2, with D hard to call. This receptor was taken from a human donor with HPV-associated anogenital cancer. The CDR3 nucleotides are TGTGCCAGCTCACCACAGGGCTCAAACTTCTATGGCTACACCTTC. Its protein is CASSPQGSNFYGYTF. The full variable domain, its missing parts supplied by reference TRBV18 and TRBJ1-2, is NAGVMQNPRHLVRRRGQEARLRCSPMKGHSHVYWYRQLPEEGLKFMVYLQKENIIDESGMPKERFSAEFPKEGPSILRIQQVVRGDSAAYFCASSPQGSNFYGYTFGSGTRLTVV.